The rows below give T cell receptor beta chains drawn from one sample of a study of blood T cell repertoires in COVID-19. The data were produced by immunoSEQ multiplex PCR, yet TCRdb's version contains in-frame clones alone and is incomplete. The repertoire consists of a few hundred thousand clones, with around 92% occurring once and the leading ten covering roughly 1.2%. The sequenced sample was peripheral blood. The receptor source for this set is a man in his forties with acute or convalescent COVID-19. CDR3s include the opening cysteine and the closing phenylalanine or tryptophan. The order of the fields is clone size, V gene, J gene, D gene, CDR3 DNA, CDR3 protein. D genes are given only for firm matches. Rows give clone size only sometimes, using once, few, many, or a class for an expanded clone.

clone_size: .
v_call: TRBV5-1
j_call: TRBJ2-3
d_call: TRBD2
cdr3_nt: TGCGCCAGCAGCTTAGCGGGGGGGAGCACAGATACGCAGTATTTT
cdr3_aa: CASSLAGGSTDTQYF

clone_size: .
v_call: TRBV6-1
j_call: TRBJ2-2
d_call: TRBD1
cdr3_nt: TGTGCCAGCAGTGAGGGACAGGGGATAGGTGTTGCCGGGGAGCTGTTTTTT
cdr3_aa: CASSEGQGIGVAGELFF

clone_size: .
v_call: TRBV30
j_call: TRBJ2-2
d_call: TRBD2
cdr3_nt: TGTGCCTGGGGCAAAGGTCGTAGCGGGGTAGGAACCGGGGAGCTGTTTTTT
cdr3_aa: CAWGKGRSGVGTGELFF

clone_size: .
v_call: TRBV2
j_call: TRBJ2-7
d_call: TRBD1
cdr3_nt: TGTGCCAGCAGCAAGCTCTGGGGGACAGGGGGCGAGCAGTACTTC
cdr3_aa: CASSKLWGTGGEQYF

clone_size: .
v_call: TRBV11-2
j_call: TRBJ1-1
d_call: .
cdr3_nt: TGTGCCAGCAGGGTTGGCGGGGCAGGGAAACACACTGAAGCTTTCTTT
cdr3_aa: CASRVGGAGKHTEAFF

clone_size: .
v_call: TRBV19
j_call: TRBJ1-4
d_call: TRBD1
cdr3_nt: TGTGCCAGTAGTGTCTGGGGTCGGGACAGGAATGAAAAACTGTTTTTT
cdr3_aa: CASSVWGRDRNEKLFF

clone_size: .
v_call: TRBV19
j_call: TRBJ1-4
d_call: TRBD1
cdr3_nt: TGTGCCAGTAGCCCGGGACAGAGGAATGAAAAACTGTTTTTT
cdr3_aa: CASSPGQRNEKLFF

clone_size: .
v_call: TRBV3-1/TRBV3-2
j_call: TRBJ1-1
d_call: TRBD1
cdr3_nt: TGTGCCAGCAGCCAGGGCCGGACAGGGAACACTGAAGCTTTCTTT
cdr3_aa: CASSQGRTGNTEAFF

clone_size: .
v_call: TRBV28
j_call: TRBJ1-5
d_call: .
cdr3_nt: TGTGCCAGCAGTGACACCTACGGGGGCAATCAGCCCCAGCATTTT
cdr3_aa: CASSDTYGGNQPQHF

clone_size: .
v_call: TRBV19
j_call: TRBJ1-1
d_call: .
cdr3_nt: TGTGCCAGTACCCCCGGGCAGGGAAATACTGAAGCTTTCTTT
cdr3_aa: CASTPGQGNTEAFF

clone_size: .
v_call: TRBV14
j_call: TRBJ1-1
d_call: .
cdr3_nt: TGTGCCAGCAGCCAAGCGGGGGGACGCGGCACTGAAGCTTTCTTT
cdr3_aa: CASSQAGGRGTEAFF

clone_size: .
v_call: TRBV12-3/TRBV12-4
j_call: TRBJ2-7
d_call: .
cdr3_nt: TGTGCCAGCAGCTACGACTACGAGCAGTACTTC
cdr3_aa: CASSYDYEQYF

clone_size: .
v_call: TRBV28
j_call: TRBJ1-2
d_call: TRBD1
cdr3_nt: TGTGCCAGCAGTTTTTCACAGGGGGCCTTGGGCTATGGCTACACCTTC
cdr3_aa: CASSFSQGALGYGYTF

clone_size: .
v_call: TRBV7-6
j_call: TRBJ2-7
d_call: .
cdr3_nt: TGTGCCAGCAGCTTAACCAGGGGCGGGGAGCAGTACTTC
cdr3_aa: CASSLTRGGEQYF

clone_size: .
v_call: TRBV27
j_call: TRBJ2-7
d_call: TRBD1
cdr3_nt: TGTGCCAGCAGTCTAACTCAGGGGGCGAGTCTCTACGAGCAGTACTTC
cdr3_aa: CASSLTQGASLYEQYF

clone_size: once
v_call: TRBV6-5
j_call: TRBJ2-5
d_call: TRBD1
cdr3_nt: TGTGCCAGCAGAGGACAGGGGGCTTGGGAGACCCAGTACTTC
cdr3_aa: CASRGQGAWETQYF

clone_size: .
v_call: TRBV5-4
j_call: TRBJ1-2
d_call: .
cdr3_nt: TGTGCCAGCAGCTTGCCGGGAGGGGCTGGCTACACCTTC
cdr3_aa: CASSLPGGAGYTF

clone_size: few
v_call: TRBV19
j_call: TRBJ2-7
d_call: .
cdr3_nt: TGTGCCAGTAGTAGCACGGGCTACGAGCAGTACTTC
cdr3_aa: CASSSTGYEQYF

clone_size: .
v_call: TRBV7-6
j_call: TRBJ1-4
d_call: TRBD1
cdr3_nt: TGTGCCAGCAGTCCAAGGACAGGGCAAAGTCATCTGTTTTTT
cdr3_aa: CASSPRTGQSHLFF

clone_size: .
v_call: TRBV20-1
j_call: TRBJ1-1
d_call: TRBD1
cdr3_nt: TGCAGTGCTAGTCCTCCAGGGGGCGCAACTGAAGCTTTCTTT
cdr3_aa: CSASPPGGATEAFF

clone_size: .
v_call: TRBV6-5
j_call: TRBJ2-2
d_call: .
cdr3_nt: TGTGCCAGCAGTTACGGGGCCAACACCGGGGAGCTGTTTTTT
cdr3_aa: CASSYGANTGELFF

clone_size: .
v_call: TRBV15
j_call: TRBJ1-4
d_call: .
cdr3_nt: TGTGCCACCAGCAGAGATCTGGCACAGATTGGTGAAAAACTGTTTTTT
cdr3_aa: CATSRDLAQIGEKLFF

clone_size: .
v_call: TRBV6-5
j_call: TRBJ2-1
d_call: .
cdr3_nt: TGTGCCAGCAGTTTTCGAGCGGCGAGCTCCTACAATGAGCAGTTCTTC
cdr3_aa: CASSFRAASSYNEQFF

clone_size: .
v_call: TRBV5-1
j_call: TRBJ2-7
d_call: .
cdr3_nt: TGCGCCAGCAGCCTTAGCGGTCAGGTCTACGAGCAGTACTTC
cdr3_aa: CASSLSGQVYEQYF

clone_size: .
v_call: TRBV27
j_call: TRBJ2-1
d_call: TRBD1
cdr3_nt: TGTGCCAGCAGTCTGGGACAGGGAGTCAATGAGCAGTTCTTC
cdr3_aa: CASSLGQGVNEQFF

clone_size: .
v_call: TRBV7-8
j_call: TRBJ1-1
d_call: TRBD1
cdr3_nt: TGTGCCAGCAGCGATCGGACAGGGAGACCTATTGAAGCTTTCTTT
cdr3_aa: CASSDRTGRPIEAFF

clone_size: .
v_call: TRBV7-8
j_call: TRBJ2-1
d_call: TRBD2
cdr3_nt: TGTGCCAGCAGCCGCAAAACGGGACTAGCGGGGGGGTCGTACAATGAGCAGTTCTTC
cdr3_aa: CASSRKTGLAGGSYNEQFF

clone_size: .
v_call: TRBV5-6
j_call: TRBJ2-1
d_call: TRBD1
cdr3_nt: TGTGCCAGCAGCTTCCTTGGACAGGGATGGTTCTTC
cdr3_aa: CASSFLGQGWFF

clone_size: .
v_call: TRBV6-2/TRBV6-3
j_call: TRBJ1-5
d_call: .
cdr3_nt: TGTGCCAGCAGTGAGCTACGCAATCAGCCCCAGCATTTT
cdr3_aa: CASSELRNQPQHF

clone_size: .
v_call: TRBV6-5
j_call: TRBJ1-1
d_call: .
cdr3_nt: TGTGCCAGCAGTTTGTCACATCAGAACACTGAAGCTTTCTTT
cdr3_aa: CASSLSHQNTEAFF

clone_size: .
v_call: TRBV28
j_call: TRBJ1-2
d_call: .
cdr3_nt: TGTGCCAGCAGTTTTCCGGGGGTTCTTGGCTACACCTTC
cdr3_aa: CASSFPGVLGYTF

clone_size: once
v_call: TRBV19
j_call: TRBJ2-1
d_call: TRBD2
cdr3_nt: TGTGCCAGTAGTAGAGGACTAGTAGATGAGCAGTTCTTC
cdr3_aa: CASSRGLVDEQFF

clone_size: .
v_call: TRBV15
j_call: TRBJ1-5
d_call: .
cdr3_nt: TGTGCCACCAGCAGAGATCGAGGCACCTCTATTCTGCCCCAGCATTTT
cdr3_aa: CATSRDRGTSILPQHF

clone_size: .
v_call: TRBV6-2/TRBV6-3
j_call: TRBJ2-5
d_call: .
cdr3_nt: TGTGCCAGCAGTTTCGGGACACCTAACTTGGCTAGGACCCAGTACTTC
cdr3_aa: CASSFGTPNLARTQYF

clone_size: .
v_call: TRBV6-6
j_call: TRBJ2-1
d_call: .
cdr3_nt: TGTGCCAGCAGTTACTCAACAGGGAACAATGAGCAGTTCTTC
cdr3_aa: CASSYSTGNNEQFF

clone_size: .
v_call: TRBV3-1/TRBV3-2
j_call: TRBJ2-2
d_call: .
cdr3_nt: TGTGCCAGCAGCTTTGGCCCGAACACCGGGGAGCTGTTTTTT
cdr3_aa: CASSFGPNTGELFF

clone_size: .
v_call: TRBV28
j_call: TRBJ1-4
d_call: .
cdr3_nt: TGTGCCAGCAGTTTCGCCAGCCGGGCAACTAATGAAAAACTGTTTTTT
cdr3_aa: CASSFASRATNEKLFF

clone_size: .
v_call: TRBV28
j_call: TRBJ1-2
d_call: .
cdr3_nt: TGTGCCAGCATATCACAGGGTGGGGATGGCTACACCTTC
cdr3_aa: CASISQGGDGYTF

clone_size: .
v_call: TRBV24-1
j_call: TRBJ1-1
d_call: TRBD1
cdr3_nt: TGTGCCACCAGCGACACACCGGGACAGGGTTTTTCGGGGAACACTGAAGCTTTCTTT
cdr3_aa: CATSDTPGQGFSGNTEAFF

clone_size: .
v_call: TRBV19
j_call: TRBJ2-7
d_call: .
cdr3_nt: TGTGCCAGTAGTCCCTTAGCGGAGACTCATTACGAGCAGTACTTC
cdr3_aa: CASSPLAETHYEQYF

clone_size: .
v_call: TRBV25-1
j_call: TRBJ1-2
d_call: TRBD1
cdr3_nt: TGTGCCAGCAGTGAAGGGACAGGGAAGATTGGTGGCTACACCTTC
cdr3_aa: CASSEGTGKIGGYTF

clone_size: .
v_call: TRBV27
j_call: TRBJ1-2
d_call: .
cdr3_nt: TGTGCCAGCAGTCCGAGTTGGATGGGGGGTAACTATGGCTACACCTTC
cdr3_aa: CASSPSWMGGNYGYTF

clone_size: .
v_call: TRBV15
j_call: TRBJ1-1
d_call: .
cdr3_nt: TGTGCCACCAGCAGGACCCACGACAGTGCGGCTTTCTTT
cdr3_aa: CATSRTHDSAAFF

clone_size: .
v_call: TRBV13
j_call: TRBJ1-2
d_call: .
cdr3_nt: TGTGCCAGCAGCGGATCAACGGGCCTCGGGAGTAGTGGGGATGGCTACACCTTC
cdr3_aa: CASSGSTGLGSSGDGYTF